This T cell receptor (beta chain) was identified in a study of T cells in Graves' hyperthyroidism and ophthalmopathy. General study results and limits: Among clonotypes expanded in thyroid above 0.001, most were also found in blood.

A few counts support this clonotype. Its antigen is undetermined. Trimming removed 3 bases from V and 2 bases from J, with 11 bases in between. Germline V gene lookup returns CDR1 DFQATT and CDR2 SNEGSKA (reference sequence). The CDR3 is made up of 14 amino acids. RNA transcripts provided the source from which TCR beta CDR3 regions were amplified. Initially, a first-round RT-PCR of the TCR CDR3 employed the HTBI primer set. One entry per CDR3 protein results from TCRdb running MiXCR on the multiplex PCR reads. This sample has roughly 250,000 distinct CDR3 sequences, with about a sixth found just once. The sample taken for sequencing was blood. The source is a woman aged 18-29 years with Graves' ophthalmopathy. J is TRBJ1-5 and V is TRBV20-1; possibly TRBD1 for D (5 bases). The CDR3 bases are TGCAGTGCTAGTCAGGGTTCGGGCAATCAGCCCCAGCATTTT. Its protein is CSASQGSGNQPQHF.